The 30 T cell receptor beta chains below come from one sample, sequenced in a study of T cell repertoires in cytomegalovirus infection. TCRdb used MiXCR to reprocess the reads, holding one entry per CDR3 protein. The sample comprises almost 550,000 distinct CDR3 sequences, 16% of which are singletons, and 20% to 30% rests with the top ten. The specimen was CD8+ T cells from PBMCs. The receptor source for this set is a human donor in good health (CMV status not recorded). Some clones in this sample may be carry-over from other donors' samples.

This chain joins TRBV6-6 and TRBJ1-2, with unresolved D. Trimming cost V 11 bases and J 8 bases, with 18 bases left between them. From germline, CDR1 is MNHNY and CDR2 SVGAGI (reference sequence). The CDR3 consists of 12 residues. CDR3 region: CAEGRTLNGYTF. For the CDR3, the DNA is TGTGCCGAGGGCCGGACGCTGAACGGCTACACCTTC.

The table lists this clonotype with many counts. The V and J genes are TRBV6-5 and TRBJ1-1; no clear D. V was trimmed by 0 bases and J by 4 bases, leaving 12 bases between them. The CDR3 runs 15 residues. The V gene's germline CDR1 is MNHEY and CDR2 SVGAGI. DNA of the CDR3: TGTGCCAGCAGTTACTCGAGAGGTTTGCGCACTGAAGCTTTCTTT. It yields the protein CASSYSRGLRTEAFF.

This rearrangement joins TRBV7-2 to TRBJ2-1, with TRBD2 matching over 11 bases. The trim removed 4 bases at V and 9 bases at J, leaving 8 bases unmatched. Germline V CDR1 and CDR2: SGHTA, FQGNSA. The CDR3 contains 15 residues. For the CDR3, the DNA is TGTGCCAGCAGCTCAACTAGCGGGAGTTTTAGTGAGCAGTTCTTC. As protein: CASSSTSGSFSEQFF.

The rearrangement joins TRBV12-3 or TRBV12-4 to TRBJ2-1; 8 bases line up with TRBD1. Germline trimming cut 8 bases from V and 5 bases from J; bases unmatched to any gene: 17. The CDR3 is 17 amino acids. Here the CDR3 DNA reads TGTGCCAGCTCCGACCGGCCAGGGGGCAACCTCCACAATGAGCAGTTCTTC. Translated, it gives CASSDRPGGNLHNEQFF.

This clonotype was seen more than once but under ten times. This sequence joins TRBV10-3 and TRBJ2-1; D is possibly TRBD2 (6 bases). The CDR3 is 11 amino acids. With 10 bases removed from V and 16 bases from J, the gap between germline ends came to 20 bases. Germline CDR1 is ENHRY and CDR2 is SYGVKD. CDR3: CATLATEGRFF. The CDR3 coding sequence is TGTGCCACCCTCGCCACGGAGGGGCGATTCTTC.

This clonotype was counted at least ten times. The chain uses TRBV7-3 and TRBJ2-1, with TRBD2 as a possible D gene (6 bases). The CDR3 runs 14 residues. V lost 5 bases and J lost 8, with 16 bases in between. The V gene's germline CDR1 is SGHTA and CDR2 FQGTGA. The CDR3 sequence: CASSENGGDDEQFF. The CDR3 region has the DNA TGTGCCAGCAGCGAAAACGGGGGAGACGATGAGCAGTTCTTC.

The chain carries TRBV9 and TRBJ2-1, with D perhaps matching TRBD1 (8 bases). Germline-derived CDR1 and CDR2 are SGDLS and YYNGEE. Between the trimmed V and J ends, which lost 5 bases and 2 bases, there was a span of 14 bases. CDR3 length: 15 amino acids. CDR3 coding DNA: TGTGCCAGCAGTCTAGCGGACAGGGCCTACAATGAGCAGTTCTTC. This codes for CASSLADRAYNEQFF.

This clonotype has more than one count but fewer than ten. V and J are TRBV19 and TRBJ1-5, with D unclear. There are 12 residues in the CDR3. V lost 4 bases to trimming and J lost 4 bases, with 5 bases between them. Germline assignment: CDR1 LNHDA and CDR2 SQIVND (reference sequence). The CDR3 DNA sequence: TGTGCCAGTAGTACAGTTAATCAGCCCCAGCATTTT. Protein product: CASSTVNQPQHF.

This clonotype was seen a handful of times. CDR3 bases: TGTGCCAGCAGTTTTTCGGGTAATTCACCCCTCCACTTT. It encodes CASSFSGNSPLHF. J is TRBJ1-6 and V is TRBV27; D remains unclear. The CDR3 contains 13 residues. In germline, CDR1 is MNHEY, CDR2 SMNVEV (reference sequence). V lost 3 bases, J lost 6 bases, and 6 bases lay in between.

This clonotype has a count of ten or more. The V call is TRBV7-7, the J call TRBJ1-5; the D is unclear. CDR1 and CDR2 from the germline V gene are SSHAT and FNYEAQ (reference sequence). The CDR3 is 13 amino acids. Trimming shortened V by 5 bases and J by 5 bases, and 10 bases separated the two germline ends. The CDR3 loop reads CASSPFDYQPQHF. DNA of the CDR3: TGTGCCAGCAGCCCCTTTGACTATCAGCCCCAGCATTTT.

The V call is TRBV6-6, the J call TRBJ1-5, with D possibly matching TRBD1 (5 bases). Germline V lookup: CDR1 MNHNY, CDR2 SVGAGI (reference sequence). The CDR3 contains 15 residues. Here the CDR3 reads CAFGEGPYSNQPQHF. The CDR3 DNA is TGTGCGTTTGGGGAGGGACCTTATAGCAATCAGCCCCAGCATTTT.

This clonotype was seen ten or more times. The chain employs TRBV7-2 and TRBJ2-4; TRBD2 matches at 7 bases. Germline CDR1 is SGHTA and CDR2 is FQGNSA. J gave up 3 bases and V 7 bases, and 9 bases lay outside the gene matches. The CDR3 length is 15 residues. The CDR3 spells CASTPQWDYKNIQYF. The CDR3 region has the DNA TGTGCCAGCACCCCCCAGTGGGACTACAAAAACATTCAGTACTTC.

This clonotype was counted ten times or more. J is TRBJ2-3 and V is TRBV10-3, with TRBD2 as a possible D gene (5 bases). From germline, CDR1 is ENHRY and CDR2 SYGVKD. Trimming took off 2 bases at V and 0 bases at J, with 9 bases between the two ends. The CDR3 runs 15 residues. CDR3 DNA: TGTGCCATCAGTGAGCCACTAGATAGCACAGATACGCAGTATTTT. It translates to CAISEPLDSTDTQYF.

To note about this clonotype: This may come from a read error, since a much larger clone is one base off. The chain employs TRBV7-1 and TRBJ2-1; D gene ambiguous. TRBV7-1 is placed among ORFs of uncertain function. CDR3 size: 14 residues. V lost 11 bases to trimming and J lost 12 bases, with 26 bases between them. The CDR3 DNA is TGTGCCGCTGCCCAAGGACCCTATCACGATGGGCAGTTCTTC. Amino acid sequence: CAAAQGPYHDGQFF.

This clonotype was detected ten times or more. J is TRBJ1-5 and V is TRBV7-9; no reliable D call. V was shortened by 4 bases and J by 4 bases, with 8 bases between the two germline ends. There are 13 residues in the CDR3. Germline values: CDR1 SEHNR, CDR2 FQNEAQ (reference sequence). CDR3 region: CASSSPGNQPQHF. The CDR3 nucleotides are TGTGCCAGCAGCTCTCCGGGAAATCAGCCCCAGCATTTT. The complete variable domain, with remaining parts taken from reference TRBV7-9 and TRBJ1-5, reads DTGVSQNPRHKITKRGQNVTFRCDPISEHNRLYWYRQTLGQGPEFLTYFQNEAQLEKSRLLSDRFSAERPKGSFSTLEIQRTEQGDSAMYLCASSSPGNQPQHFGDGTRLSIL.

This clonotype was seen many times. The V gene is TRBV28, the J gene TRBJ2-1, with D tentatively TRBD2 (6 bases). There are 16 residues in the CDR3. Looked up from germline, CDR1 is MDHEN and CDR2 is SYDVKM. Trimming stripped 6 bases from V and 2 bases from J, with 17 bases between. CDR3 loop: CASSPTLARTYNEQFF. As DNA, the CDR3 is TGTGCCAGCAGCCCAACGCTAGCGCGAACCTACAATGAGCAGTTCTTC.

The gene calls are TRBV27 and TRBJ2-3, with D possibly matching TRBD1 (6 bases). The CDR3 has 16 amino acids. V dropped 6 bases and J dropped 2 bases, with 18 bases sitting between them. Germline V CDR1 and CDR2: MNHEY, SMNVEV (reference sequence). The CDR3 DNA follows: TGTGCCAGCAGCCCGCTTGCCAGGGGATTCACAGATACGCAGTATTTT. Its protein product is CASSPLARGFTDTQYF.

This clonotype showed up just a few times. The chain has TRBV12-3 or TRBV12-4 and TRBJ1-2; TRBD1 matches 9 bases. CDR3 length: 15 residues. Trimming took 1 base from V and 8 from J; bases not matched to a gene: 8. CDR3 sequence (DNA): TGTGCCAGCAGTTTAGTCGGGACAGGGTTGAGCGGCTACACCTTC. This sequence encodes CASSLVGTGLSGYTF.

This sequence joins TRBV2 and TRBJ1-5, with D perhaps TRBD1 (6 bases). Germline lookup yields CDR1 SNHLY and CDR2 FYNNEI. Trimming removed 5 bases from V and 4 bases from J, with 24 bases in between. The CDR3 sequence is 18 residues long. CDR3 loop: CASSNTKDSPSENQPQHF. The CDR3 DNA reads as TGTGCCAGCAGTAATACCAAGGACAGCCCTTCGGAGAATCAGCCCCAGCATTTT.

This chain connects TRBV6-5 to TRBJ1-5, with D unclear. The V gene's germline CDR1 is MNHEY and CDR2 SVGAGI. CDR3 length: 15 amino acids. With 8 bases removed from V and 6 bases from J, the gap between germline ends came to 20 bases. The CDR3 nucleotides read TGTGCCAGCGGCCGCCGAGCTCGGGATGGTCAGCCCCAGCATTTT. Its protein is CASGRRARDGQPQHF.

V is TRBV7-8 and J is TRBJ1-1; tentatively, D is TRBD1 (5 bases). This CDR3 contains 16 residues. Looked up from germline, CDR1 is SGHVS and CDR2 is FQNEAQ. DNA of the CDR3: TGTGCATCTCGCTGGGACTTGGATCTCAGGAACACTGAAGCTTTCTTT. The encoded protein is CASRWDLDLRNTEAFF.

The chain links TRBV11-2 to TRBJ2-2; TRBD1 is a possible D gene (5 bases). V lost 1 base, J lost 6 bases, and 9 bases lay in between. Germline V gene lookup returns CDR1 SGHAT and CDR2 FQNNGV. This CDR3 has 14 residues. The CDR3 DNA reads TGTGCCAGCAGCTTAGCCAGGGTCCCCGGGGAGCTGTTTTTT. Translated: CASSLARVPGELFF.

This clonotype was recorded at least ten times. CDR3 amino acids: CASSSGASREQYF. The CDR3 coding sequence is TGTGCCAGCAGTAGTGGAGCTAGCCGCGAGCAGTACTTC. This chain joins TRBV25-1 and TRBJ2-7; a weak D match, TRBD2 (5 bases). Trimming removed 5 bases at V and 6 bases at J, with 14 bases between. Germline assignment: CDR1 MGHDK and CDR2 SYGVNS. This CDR3 is built from 13 residues.

The chain combines TRBV6-5 with TRBJ1-2; weak D call: TRBD1 (6 bases). The CDR3 consists of 14 residues. V lost 5 bases to trimming and J lost 1 base, with 11 bases between them. Germline V gives CDR1 MNHEY, CDR2 SVGAGI. In DNA, the CDR3 is TGTGCCAGCAGTCCGACGGACAGTAACTATGGCTACACCTTC. This translates into CASSPTDSNYGYTF.

This clonotype was detected ten times or more. The CDR3 bases are TGTGCCAGCAGTTTATCGCTTACGTCCAATCAGCCCCAGCATTTT. It is translated as CASSLSLTSNQPQHF. The genes are TRBV27 and TRBJ1-5; D unresolved. Between the trimmed V and J ends, which lost 0 bases and 3 bases, there was a span of 9 bases. There are 15 residues in the CDR3. In germline, CDR1 is MNHEY, CDR2 SMNVEV (reference sequence).

This clonotype was picked up many times. The chain uses TRBV7-3 and TRBJ2-2; D call uncertain. The V gene lost 4 bases and the J gene lost 4 bases, with 10 bases spanning the gap. The CDR3 extends over 14 amino acids. The germline V gene has CDR1 SGHTA and CDR2 FQGTGA. The DNA for the CDR3 is TGTGCCAGCAGCTCCGTATCGGGCACCGGGGAGCTGTTTTTT. It translates to CASSSVSGTGELFF.

This clonotype was picked up many times. This chain uses TRBV28 with TRBJ1-4, with D possibly being TRBD1 (5 bases). This CDR3 comprises 17 residues. Germline CDR1 and CDR2: MDHEN and SYDVKM. Trimming left V 5 bases short and J 4 bases short, with 20 bases between. The CDR3: CASSPLGPSGLNEKLFF. CDR3 in DNA: TGTGCCAGCAGTCCGCTCGGGCCATCAGGGCTTAATGAAAAACTGTTTTTT.

This clonotype came up a few times. J is TRBJ1-2 and V is TRBV3-1; no clear D. Germline V CDR1 and CDR2: LGHDT, YNNKEL (reference sequence). V lost 6 bases, J lost 3 bases, and 17 bases lay in between. This CDR3 is 15 amino acids long. CDR3 coding DNA: TGTGCCAGCAGGCTAACGGAGGGTCTGGACTATGGCTACACCTTC. This sequence encodes CASRLTEGLDYGYTF. Full variable domain (remainder filled in from reference TRBV3-1 and TRBJ1-2): DTAVSQTPKYLVTQMGNDKSIKCEQNLGHDTMYWYKQDSKKFLKIMFSYNNKELIINETVPNRFSPKSPDKAHLNLHINSLELGDSAVYFCASRLTEGLDYGYTFGSGTRLTVV.

The V and J genes are TRBV11-2 and TRBJ1-2, with D unresolved. The V and J ends lost 5 bases and 8 bases respectively, with 15 bases between them. Germline V gene data show CDR1 as SGHAT and CDR2 as FQNNGV. This CDR3 contains 13 residues. CDR3: CASSSTALSGYTF. The DNA of the CDR3 is TGTGCCAGCAGCAGCACGGCCTTGTCGGGCTACACCTTC. The variable domain in full, completed from reference TRBV11-2 and TRBJ1-2, reads EAGVAQSPRYKIIEKRQSVAFWCNPISGHATLYWYQQILGQGPKLLIQFQNNGVVDDSQLPKDRFSAERLKGVDSTLKIQPAKLEDSAVYLCASSSTALSGYTFGSGTRLTVV.

This clonotype was found many times. The chain recombines TRBV4-1 with TRBJ2-3; TRBD2 matches 14 bases. This CDR3 spans 19 amino acids. Germline V gives CDR1 MGHRA, CDR2 YSYEKL. V trimming: 1 base; J trimming: 3 bases; junction bases outside the gene matches: 9. The CDR3 DNA follows: TGCGCCAGCAGCCAAGTCCCGGGACTAGCGGGAGTACGAACAGATACGCAGTATTTT. Residues: CASSQVPGLAGVRTDTQYF.